Described below is a single TCR beta chain sequence and its context. This clonotype was counted a few times. It has no known antigen specificity. Base-call qualities are not available, and no considerably larger clone is one nucleotide away. This record belongs to a study of T cells after yellow fever vaccination (dated by TCRdb to about 2019). Concerning the study at large: Libraries from fractions with low cell numbers were prepared with the SMART-Seq v4 Ultra Low Input RNA kit. Bulk TCR alpha and beta repertoires were sequenced longitudinally to track T-cell clones before and after primary and booster YFV17D yellow fever vaccination. The cohort comprised two healthy male donors, one aged 18 to 29 and one aged 30 to 40 years. Blood was drawn at multiple timepoints before and after primary and secondary immunization, with bulk PBMC replicates and cell subsets isolated. Study-wide findings and limitations: A small fraction of clonotypes showed up in both the CD4 and CD8 compartments, probably as a result of convergent recombination. FACS-sorted repertoires could contain abundant contaminating clonotypes from the bulk population, so computational filtering was required. Compared with the primary T-cell response, the secondary T-cell response was weaker but faster, peaking on day 5 rather than day 15. The study included only a couple of donors, which limits how far the findings can be generalized. Most clones expanded after primary vaccination (almost 97% of CD4 and approximately 90% of CD8) were re-detected after the booster, suggesting that broad memory maintenance occurred.

Sample treatment or condition, as interpreted from the label and publication: live attenuated yellow fever vaccine strain. PBMCs were isolated from peripheral blood using a standard Ficoll-Paque protocol. CD4 and CD8 T-cell fractions were isolated with Dynabeads CD4 and CD8 positive selection kits. TriZol was used to extract RNA from bulk PBMCs, from CD4 and CD8 fractions, and from dextramer-positive and dextramer-negative fractions. Spanning cysteine to phenylalanine, the CDR3 consists of 17 amino acids. Only CDR3 DNA remains: 51 bases, in frame from the first base. V is shortened by 4 bases, J by 0 bases, and the region joining them spans 16 bases. CDR1 and CDR2, looked up from the germline V gene (reference sequence), are LNHDA and SQIVND. Sequencing took place on an Illumina NovaSeq 6000. TCR cDNA was made using 5'RACE template switching, a step that added a universal primer site and unique molecular identifiers. cDNA synthesis was primed from both the TCR alpha and TCR beta constant segments. Two PCR steps were used to amplify libraries, with sample barcodes and sequencing adapters being added in the second step. Libraries were sequenced on Illumina HiSeq 2500 (2x100 bp) or NovaSeq (2x150 bp). As for the authors' bioinformatics: Demultiplexing of reads and collapsing into UMI consensus sequences were performed with MIGEC, and V(D)J alignment was carried out with MiXCR. Clonotypes responding to the vaccine were identified with edgeR on replicate PBMC samples, with the criteria of FDR below 0.01 and a log2 fold change above 5 up to day 15. CD4 or CD8 identity was assigned to each bulk clonotype according to whether the clonotype was present at higher abundance in the sequenced CD4 repertoire or the sequenced CD8 repertoire. Through fastp at Q25 and MiXCR, TCRdb rebuilt clones from the public reads, retaining in-frame beta chains. Duplicate CDR3 protein sequences are folded into a single record with the most common DNA and genes. The V and J calls come from TCRdb's annotation, not from the publication. The sample table shows 250,000 to 300,000 distinct CDR3 sequences, and over 4.5% are seen once. The ten largest clonotypes hold around 3.5% of the sample.

The rearrangement joined TRBV19 to TRBJ2-4; the D element might be TRBD1 or TRBD2, as each aligns at 5 bases. This clonotype was sampled from a man younger than 35 who received the YFV17D yellow fever vaccine. Specimen: CD4+ T cells sorted from PBMCs, collected on the day of the yellow fever booster vaccination. The DNA sequence reads TGTGCCAGTAGTACCCAAGGGTGGGGGTCAGCCAAAAACATTCAGTACTTC. This sequence encodes CASSTQGWGSAKNIQYF.